The rows below give T cell receptor beta chains drawn from one sample of a study of blood T cell repertoires in COVID-19. The assay was immunoSEQ multiplex PCR, and TCRdb's table has in-frame clones only and misses some. The sample holds about 190,000 clones, 80% to 90% seen once. What was sequenced was peripheral blood. The origin of the receptors is a woman of 80 years or more with acute or convalescent COVID-19. The CDR3 runs from the conserved cysteine through the conserved F or W. The D gene is left open where the match is weak. The size entry is marked missing in some rows and otherwise reads once, few, many or a size class.

>TRBJ1-2|TRBV9|.|TRBD1
TGTGCCAGCAGGACAACAGGGGAAGGAGGCTACACCTTC
CASRTTGEGGYTF
>TRBJ2-3|TRBV3-1/TRBV3-2|once|.
TGTGCCAGCAGCCATCGGTCTCCCGGGATCGCAGATACGCAGTATTTT
CASSHRSPGIADTQYF
>TRBJ1-2|TRBV6-5|.|.
TGTGCCAGGAGGGTCCCCATGGATGGCTACACCTTC
CARRVPMDGYTF
>TRBJ1-2|TRBV4-3|.|.
TGCGCCAGCAGCCCCCGGACAGATAATATGTATGGCTACACCTTC
CASSPRTDNMYGYTF
>TRBJ1-1|TRBV6-1|.|TRBD1
TGTGCCAGCAGTGAACAGGGGGGCACTGAAGCTTTCTTT
CASSEQGGTEAFF
>TRBJ1-5|TRBV5-1|.|.
TGCGCCAGCAGCTTCTTCCCGGGAGGGAATCAGCCCCAGCATTTT
CASSFFPGGNQPQHF
>TRBJ2-7|TRBV11-1|.|TRBD2
TGTGCCAGCAGCTACCAAGCGGGAGTCTACGAGCAGTACTTC
CASSYQAGVYEQYF
>TRBJ1-4|TRBV28|.|.
TGTGCCAGCAGTTTTCGACAGCCCAATGAAAAACTGTTTTTT
CASSFRQPNEKLFF
>TRBJ2-3|TRBV5-1|once|.
TGCGCCAGCAGCCTAGATGGGGGGTCCACAGATACGCAGTATTTT
CASSLDGGSTDTQYF
>TRBJ2-3|TRBV6-1|.|.
TGTGCCAGCAGTGAATGGGTTTCTTCAGGGGCCCCCAGCACAGATACGCAGTATTTT
CASSEWVSSGAPSTDTQYF
>TRBJ1-5|TRBV21-1|.|.
TGTGCCAGCAAAGCCTCCCAGCCCCAGCATTTT
CASKASQPQHF
>TRBJ2-1|TRBV27|.|TRBD1
TGTGCCAGCAGTTTATTGGACAGGGTCGGCAATGAGCAGTTCTTC
CASSLLDRVGNEQFF
>TRBJ1-6|TRBV7-2|few|TRBD1
TGTGCCAGCAGCTTGGACAGGGGAGGGAATTCACCCCTCCACTTT
CASSLDRGGNSPLHF
>TRBJ1-4|TRBV6-5|once|.
TGTGCCAGCAGTTACGAGCGGGACGCAACTAATGAAAAACTGTTTTTT
CASSYERDATNEKLFF
>TRBJ1-1|TRBV5-6|.|TRBD1
TGTGCCAGCAGGAGGGGGCCTGAAGCTTTCTTT
CASRRGPEAFF
>TRBJ2-5|TRBV6-1|.|.
TGTGCCAGCAGTTCCACGCGGGCCGGTGAGGAGACCCAGTACTTC
CASSSTRAGEETQYF
>TRBJ2-7|TRBV19|.|TRBD2
TGTGCCAGAACCGATGGGGGGGGACTAGCGGCCCAGAGGAACGAGCAGTACTTC
CARTDGGGLAAQRNEQYF
>TRBJ2-7|TRBV7-9|.|TRBD2
TGTGCCAGCAGCCACTCTAAAACGGCTAGCGGTGACGGATACGAGCAGTACTTC
CASSHSKTASGDGYEQYF
>TRBJ1-5|TRBV19|.|TRBD1
TGTGCCAGTAGTGAGACAGGGGTTACTCAGCCCCAGCATTTT
CASSETGVTQPQHF
>TRBJ2-3|TRBV2|.|.
TGTGCCAGCAGGCTGCGGTCTAGCACAGATACGCAGTATTTT
CASRLRSSTDTQYF
>TRBJ2-4|TRBV2|.|TRBD2
TGTGCCAGCAAGACTAGCGGGAGTCTAGACATTCAGTACTTC
CASKTSGSLDIQYF
>TRBJ2-3|TRBV7-2|.|.
TGTGCCAGCAGCTCGGTTGGTTGGGATACGCAGTATTTT
CASSSVGWDTQYF
>TRBJ2-1|TRBV18|.|TRBD2
TGTGCCAGCTCATCTTTGGGGGGGCTGGTAGCGGGAGAAAGAGCCTCCTACAATGAGCAGTTCTTC
CASSSLGGLVAGERASYNEQFF
>TRBJ1-4|TRBV27|.|.
TGTGCCAGCAGTTTATCGAAAATTGCAGGACAAAATGAAAAACTGTTTTTT
CASSLSKIAGQNEKLFF
>TRBJ2-7|TRBV18|.|TRBD2
TGTGCCAGCTCACCACGAGCGGGAGTGTTATACGAGCAGTACTTC
CASSPRAGVLYEQYF
>TRBJ2-1|TRBV27|.|TRBD2
TGTGCCAGCAGTTCTCCATTCTATAGCGGGGAGCAGTTCTTC
CASSSPFYSGEQFF
>TRBJ1-1|TRBV11-2|.|.
TGTGCCAGCAGCTTAGAAAGGGGGGGCACTGAAGCTTTCTTT
CASSLERGGTEAFF
>TRBJ2-5|TRBV2|.|.
TGTGCCAGCAGTGAAGAGGTGATAGCCGAGACCCAGTACTTC
CASSEEVIAETQYF
>TRBJ1-5|TRBV29-1|.|.
TGCAGCGTACAGGGAAGAGGCAATCAGCCCCAGCATTTT
CSVQGRGNQPQHF
>TRBJ1-2|TRBV19|few|TRBD1
TGTGCCAGTAGTATAGGAGGGGGCGAAGATGGCTACACCTTC
CASSIGGGEDGYTF
>TRBJ2-5|TRBV25-1|.|TRBD1
TGTGCCAGCAGTGCCGGACAGGGTCCCCAAGAGACCCAGTACTTC
CASSAGQGPQETQYF
>TRBJ1-6|TRBV5-4|.|TRBD1
TGTGCCAGCAGCCGAGAGACAGGGGCTTACTCGCCCCTCCACTTT
CASSRETGAYSPLHF
>TRBJ1-1|TRBV28|.|.
TGTGCCAGCAGTTTATGGGGAGCAGCTTTCTTT
CASSLWGAAFF
>TRBJ2-1|TRBV18|.|.
TGTGCCAGCTCACGCGGGAACTACAATGAGCAGTTCTTC
CASSRGNYNEQFF
>TRBJ2-5|TRBV18|.|.
TGTGCCAGCTCACCACCCTCCGCCGGAGGGGAGACCCAGTACTTC
CASSPPSAGGETQYF
>TRBJ1-1|TRBV6-5|.|.
TGTGCCAGCAGTTACTCGACGGGAGGGGGGGCTTTCTTT
CASSYSTGGGAFF
>TRBJ2-7|TRBV6-2/TRBV6-3|.|TRBD1
TGTGCCAGCAGTTTCGGGCTTGGACAGGGTTCCTACGAGCAGTACTTC
CASSFGLGQGSYEQYF
>TRBJ2-7|TRBV11-2|few|.
TGTGCCAGCAGCTTAGTTCGGGTCAACGAGCAGTACTTC
CASSLVRVNEQYF